One sample yielded the 17 T cell receptor beta chains listed below, sequenced in a study of PD-L1 blockade in urothelial cancer. The assay was immunoSEQ multiplex PCR, and TCRdb's table has in-frame clones only and misses some. The sample includes about 80,000 clones, roughly 87% of them seen just once. The sequencing used PBMCs, collected around atezolizumab (anti-PD-L1) treatment. The receptors were sampled from a woman in her seventies with urothelial cancer.

Only one count was recorded for this clone. This chain uses TRBV5-1 with TRBJ2-7, with 9 bases that match TRBD1. V shed 3 bases and J 6 bases; nucleotides not matched to a gene: 10. Germline loops: CDR1 SGHRS, CDR2 YFSETQ. The CDR3 extends over 15 amino acids. As DNA, the CDR3 is TGCGCCAGCAGCTCCCAATTACAGGGGGCAGGCGAGCAGTACTTC. It is translated as CASSSQLQGAGEQYF. The full variable domain, its missing parts supplied by reference TRBV5-1 and TRBJ2-7, is KAGVTQTPRYLIKTRGQQVTLSCSPISGHRSVSWYQQTPGQGLQFLFEYFSETQRNKGNFPGRFSGRQFSNSRSEMNVSTLELGDSALYLCASSSQLQGAGEQYFGPGTRLTVT.

The V gene is TRBV19, the J gene TRBJ2-3, with a weak D call TRBD2 (5 bases). The CDR3 contains 14 residues. Trimming pared 10 bases from V and 0 bases from J, leaving 14 bases between. The germline V gene has CDR1 LNHDA and CDR2 SQIVND (reference sequence). Here the CDR3 reads CATLGGISTDTQYF. The CDR3 DNA sequence: TGTGCCACTCTCGGAGGAATAAGCACAGATACGCAGTATTTT.

J is TRBJ1-2 and V is TRBV6-6, with D maybe TRBD1 (5 bases). CDR3 length equals 13 residues. Trimming removed 7 bases at V and 4 bases at J, with 13 bases between. Per germline, CDR1 MNHNY and CDR2 SVGAGI (reference sequence). The CDR3 DNA reads TGTGCCAGCACCCCAACGCAGGGCTATGGCTACACCTTC. Its translation is CASTPTQGYGYTF.

The chain has TRBV15 and TRBJ2-2; 12 bases match TRBD2. Germline values: CDR1 LNHNV, CDR2 YYDKDF (reference sequence). CDR3 length: 19 residues. Trimming at V came to 1 base and at J to 2 bases, leaving 8 bases not matched to a gene. The CDR3 is CATSRGLAGVGPNTGELFF. The CDR3 coding sequence is TGTGCCACCAGCAGAGGACTAGCGGGAGTTGGACCCAACACCGGGGAGCTGTTTTTT.

The table lists this clone with a count of one. This chain joins TRBV5-1 and TRBJ2-3; 10 positions match TRBD2. J gave up 1 base and V 6 bases, and 8 bases lay outside the gene matches. CDR1 and CDR2 (germline): SGHRS, YFSETQ. The CDR3 extends over 16 amino acids. Here the CDR3 DNA reads TGCGCCAGCACCGTCCTAGCGGGAGAGGGCACAGATACGCAGTATTTT. As protein: CASTVLAGEGTDTQYF.

CDR3 in amino acids: CASSGAGRTYEQYF. The CDR3, as DNA: TGCGCCAGCAGCGGGGCCGGGAGAACCTACGAGCAGTACTTC. The chain combines TRBV5-1 with TRBJ2-7; a weak D match, TRBD2 (6 bases). Trimming removed 4 bases from V and 2 bases from J, with 13 bases in between. The CDR3 covers 14 residues. In germline, CDR1 is SGHRS, CDR2 YFSETQ.

This chain connects TRBV28 to TRBJ2-5; 13 bases align to TRBD2. This CDR3 has 14 amino acids. V shed 5 bases, J shed 6 bases, and the junction held 3 bases outside the gene matches. The V gene's germline CDR1 is MDHEN and CDR2 SYDVKM. CDR3 DNA sequence: TGTGCCAGCAGTCGGACTAGCGGGAGACAGACCCAGTACTTC. This sequence encodes CASSRTSGRQTQYF.

The chain links TRBV19 to TRBJ1-3; D call uncertain. Germline V gives CDR1 LNHDA, CDR2 SQIVND (reference sequence). CDR3 length equals 12 residues. With 6 bases removed from V and 3 bases from J, the gap between germline ends came to 6 bases. This chain's CDR3 is CASSLLGNTIYF. DNA of the CDR3: TGTGCCAGTAGCCTACTTGGAAACACCATATATTTT.

The chain recombines TRBV4-1 with TRBJ1-1; no definite D call. The CDR3 runs to 15 residues. Trimming shortened V by 6 bases and J by 4 bases, and 18 bases separated the two germline ends. Germline V gene sequence: CDR1 MGHRA, CDR2 YSYEKL. CDR3 sequence: CASRPIGGRRTEAFF. CDR3 coding DNA: TGCGCCAGCAGACCGATCGGAGGCCGCCGCACTGAAGCTTTCTTT.

For the CDR3, the DNA is TGCGCCAGCTTCTCCCAAGAGACCCAGTACTTC. It translates to CASFSQETQYF. The rearrangement joins TRBV10-2 to TRBJ2-5; D uncertain. The CDR3 extends over 11 amino acids. Trimming removed 8 bases from V and 1 base from J, with 5 bases in between. CDR1 and CDR2 (germline): WSHSY, SAAADI.

This clone was seen a single time. The genes are TRBV4-3 and TRBJ2-1; 7 nucleotides line up with TRBD1. CDR3 length equals 17 residues. V lost 4 bases, J lost 0 bases, and 9 bases stayed unmatched. CDR1 is LGHNA and CDR2 is YSLEER in the germline V gene. The CDR3 reads CASSPGSGQHSYNEQFF. The CDR3 DNA is TGCGCCAGCAGCCCAGGATCGGGACAGCACTCCTACAATGAGCAGTTCTTC.

The CDR3 DNA reads as TGTGCCTGCGGGGGGCCAGGGGAGAACACCGGGGAGCTGTTTTTT. This sequence encodes CACGGPGENTGELFF. This chain connects TRBV6-1 to TRBJ2-2; 8 nucleotides align to TRBD2. Losses at the gene ends were 11 bases for V and 1 base for J; bases not matched to a gene: 9. Germline values: CDR1 MNHNS, CDR2 SASEGT. CDR3 length equals 15 residues.

This chain uses TRBV30 with TRBJ1-1; D not certain. CDR1 and CDR2 (germline): GTSNPN, SVGIG (reference sequence). Trimming took 1 base from V and 8 from J, leaving 17 bases between them. The CDR3 length is 14 residues. CDR3 bases: TGTGCCTGGAGTGCGGACCATGTCCGGAGGGAAGCTTTCTTT. Encoded protein: CAWSADHVRREAFF.

This clone has only one observation. The chain is built from TRBV5-1 and TRBJ2-1, with D maybe TRBD1 (5 bases). The CDR3 sequence is 15 residues long. Per germline, CDR1 SGHRS and CDR2 YFSETQ. Trimming stripped 5 bases from V and 0 bases from J, with 12 bases between. CDR3: CASRPGFSSYNEQFF. The CDR3 DNA is TGCGCCAGCAGACCAGGGTTTTCCTCCTACAATGAGCAGTTCTTC. Combining the CDR3 with reference TRBV5-1 and TRBJ2-1 gives the whole variable domain KAGVTQTPRYLIKTRGQQVTLSCSPISGHRSVSWYQQTPGQGLQFLFEYFSETQRNKGNFPGRFSGRQFSNSRSEMNVSTLELGDSALYLCASRPGFSSYNEQFFGPGTRLTVL.

V usage is TRBV5-1 and J usage is TRBJ2-7, with 9 bases lining up with TRBD2. The CDR3 covers 16 residues. Germline CDR1 SGHRS, CDR2 YFSETQ. Losses at the gene ends were 4 bases for V and 0 bases for J; bases not matched to a gene: 8. CDR3 DNA sequence: TGCGCCAGCAGCCGGGAAAGGACTAGCGACTCCTACGAGCAGTACTTC. Translation gives CASSRERTSDSYEQYF.

The CDR3 DNA is TGCAGCGTTTCCGCCGGGACAGGGAGTAGGGAGCAGTACTTC. It encodes CSVSAGTGSREQYF. This chain links TRBV29-1 with TRBJ2-7; 9 bases match TRBD1. The CDR3 consists of 14 residues. The junction had 12 bases not matched to a gene; V was cut back by 5 bases and J by 7 bases. In germline, CDR1 is SQVTM, CDR2 ANQGSEA.

This chain links TRBV7-2 with TRBJ2-7; 11 bases agree with TRBD2. This CDR3 spans 16 amino acids. Germline V CDR1 and CDR2: SGHTA, FQGNSA. J gave up 6 bases and V 1 base, and 8 bases lay outside the gene matches. The CDR3 region has the DNA TGTGCCAGCAGCTTAGGCCATAGCGGGGGGGCTGGCGAGCAGTACTTC. Its translation is CASSLGHSGGAGEQYF.